This TCR beta chain was profiled in a study of blood T cell repertoires in COVID-19. Only in-frame clones appear in the TCRdb table, and some are missing; sequencing was by immunoSEQ multiplex PCR. The sample shows 280,000 or so clones, 75% to 90% of them seen only once. Cohort 3 donors counted as recovered after two negative PCRs, clearance, or resolved symptoms. The CDR3 contains 15 residues. V lost 0 bases and J lost 4; bases outside the gene matches: 3. Germline-derived CDR1 and CDR2 are MGHRA and YSYEKL. Sequences were obtained from PBMCs or T cells enriched from blood (not recorded which). The chain has TRBV4-1 and TRBJ2-1, with 7 bases lining up with TRBD1. This clonotype was sampled from a man aged 30-40 years who had recovered from COVID-19. This chain's CDR3 is CASSQEDRLYNEQFF. The CDR3 bases are TGCGCCAGCAGCCAAGAGGACAGGCTGTACAATGAGCAGTTCTTC.